A single sample gave rise to the 12 T cell receptor beta chains below, sequenced in a study of control samples from healthy donors and cancer patients. Profiling relied on immunoSEQ multiplex PCR, and the TCRdb table lists in-frame clones only, not all of them. The table includes 65,000 to 95,000 clones, around 87% detected once. The source material was blood. Receptors were obtained from a man aged 50 to 59 in good health.

This sequence joins TRBV27 and TRBJ1-6, with 7 bases aligning to TRBD1. After removal of 2 bases from V and 7 bases from J, the junction contained 5 bases not matched to a gene. Per germline, CDR1 MNHEY and CDR2 SMNVEV (reference sequence). The CDR3 runs to 15 residues. The CDR3 sequence is CASSLERGRNSPLHF. Written as DNA, the CDR3 is TGTGCCAGCAGTTTAGAAAGGGGGCGGAATTCACCCCTCCACTTT.

This clone showed up just a few times. This chain connects TRBV10-2 to TRBJ1-1; no clear D gene. The germline gives CDR1 WSHSY, CDR2 SAAADI. This CDR3 has 13 residues. V was trimmed by 0 bases and J by 5 bases, leaving 7 bases between them. The CDR3 DNA is TGCGCCAGCAGTGAGTCCCTACCGACTGAAGCTTTCTTT. Protein product: CASSESLPTEAFF.

The J gene is TRBJ2-7, the V gene TRBV27, with D maybe TRBD2 (6 bases). Germline-derived CDR1 and CDR2 are MNHEY and SMNVEV (reference sequence). The V end lost 6 bases, the J end lost 7 bases, and 16 bases lay between the germline ends. CDR3 length: 13 amino acids. The CDR3 DNA reads as TGTGCCAGCAGCCGCCGGGACTCCCCGGAGCAGTACGTC. This gives the protein CASSRRDSPEQYV.

This chain connects TRBV18 to TRBJ1-2; D remains unclear. The CDR3 sequence is 15 residues long. V lost 1 base and J 2 bases, leaving 11 bases between the germline ends. Germline V lookup: CDR1 KGHSH, CDR2 LQKENI. The CDR3, as DNA: TGTGCCAGCTCACCACAGGAAACGGGGAACTATGGCTACACCTTC. Translating it yields CASSPQETGNYGYTF.

This chain joins TRBV28 and TRBJ2-3; D might be TRBD2 (7 bases). Per the germline V gene, CDR1 is MDHEN and CDR2 is SYDVKM. The CDR3 runs to 13 residues. Trimming stripped 7 bases from V and 4 bases from J, with 12 bases between. CDR3 nucleotides: TGTGCCAGCAAGGGGGGGCTGGCAGATACGCAGTATTTT. Its protein is CASKGGLADTQYF.

The V gene is TRBV18, the J gene TRBJ1-1; no reliable D call. Trimming removed 3 bases at V and 7 bases at J, with 12 bases between. CDR3 length: 13 residues. CDR1 is KGHSH, CDR2 LQKENI, per germline. Here the CDR3 reads CASSPTNQIEAFF. The CDR3 DNA is TGTGCCAGCTCACCGACCAACCAGATTGAAGCTTTCTTT.

This rearrangement joins TRBV4-3 to TRBJ2-7, with 11 bases matching TRBD2. CDR3 length: 14 amino acids. The V and J ends lost 5 bases and 6 bases, in that order; junction bases with no gene match: 6. The germline CDR1 and CDR2 sequences are LGHNA and YSLEER. The CDR3 DNA reads as TGCGCCAGCAGCAGGGGACTAGCGGCTTCCGAGCAGTACTTC. Its translation: CASSRGLAASEQYF.

This chain links TRBV14 with TRBJ1-2, with 8 positions matching TRBD1. The length of the CDR3 is 17 residues. Germline CDR1 SGHDN, CDR2 FVKESK. V shed 2 bases, J shed 2 bases, and the junction held 10 bases outside the gene matches. CDR3: CASSQYLIGDRNYGYTF. In DNA form, the CDR3 reads TGTGCCAGCAGCCAATACTTAATTGGGGACAGGAACTATGGCTACACCTTC.

The sample holds a few counts of this clone. This rearrangement joins TRBV29-1 to TRBJ2-3; D is ambiguous. The germline V and J ends were trimmed by 4 bases and 3 bases, with 8 bases remaining between them. Germline V gene sequence: CDR1 SQVTM, CDR2 ANQGSEA. The CDR3 runs 12 residues. The CDR3 region has the DNA TGCAGCGTTGGAACCGCGACAGATACGCAGTATTTT. Protein: CSVGTATDTQYF.

The chain uses TRBV5-4 and TRBJ1-1; D is unresolved. The CDR3 has 14 residues. The V end lost 5 bases, the J end lost 3 bases, and 14 bases lay between the germline ends. Germline V gives CDR1 SGHNT, CDR2 YYREEE (reference sequence). The CDR3 region is CASSFSRVDTEAFF. DNA for the CDR3: TGTGCCAGCAGTTTCAGTCGGGTGGACACTGAAGCTTTCTTT.

Note on this clone: An end of the junction does not agree with germline; a read error may underlie this. This chain's CDR3 is CSVKEGGGPSNEQFF. CDR3 nucleotide sequence: TGCAGCGTTAAAGAAGGGGGAGGGCCCTCCAATGAGCAGTTCTTC. The V call is TRBV29-1, the J call TRBJ2-1; weak D call: TRBD2 (7 bases). This CDR3 has 15 amino acids. Germline CDR1 SQVTM, CDR2 ANQGSEA.

A few counts support this clone. The chain links TRBV18 to TRBJ1-6, with 10 bases lining up with TRBD1. J was trimmed by 8 bases and V by 3 bases; bases with no gene match: 13. The CDR3 has 18 amino acids. The V gene's germline CDR1 is KGHSH and CDR2 LQKENI. The CDR3 loop reads CASSPVGQGGAQDSPLHF. The CDR3 nucleotides are TGTGCCAGCTCACCCGTCGGACAGGGGGGTGCCCAGGATTCACCCCTCCACTTT.